These 13 T cell receptor beta chains originate from one sample sequenced in a study of T cells in Graves' hyperthyroidism and ophthalmopathy. RNA transcripts were the template for amplifying TCR beta CDR3 regions. The study used the HTBI primer set for a first-round RT-PCR of the TCR CDR3. One entry per CDR3 protein results from TCRdb running MiXCR on the multiplex PCR reads. Altogether about 640,000 distinct CDR3 sequences are present, around 20% being singletons, with the ten largest covering approximately 30%. The specimen was blood. The receptor set was obtained from a man in his thirties or forties with Graves' ophthalmopathy.

In its sample, this clonotype was seen many times. A much bigger clone sits one base away, suggesting this may be a read error. The chain uses TRBV12-3 or TRBV12-4 and TRBJ2-7; D gene unclear. Deletions cut 5 bases from V and 5 bases from J, with 7 bases between. The CDR3 consists of 11 residues. In DNA form, the CDR3 reads TGTGCCAGCAGTAACCGGGACGAGCAGTACTTC. This sequence encodes CASSNRDEQYF.

This clonotype was detected many times. The chain employs TRBV7-6 and TRBJ2-1; either TRBD1 or TRBD2 may fit D (5 bases each). Germline values: CDR1 SGHVS, CDR2 FNYEAQ. The CDR3 runs to 15 residues. V dropped 7 bases and J dropped 10 bases, with 23 bases sitting between them. The chain's CDR3 is CASIPGTNLQSEQFF. CDR3 nucleotides: TGTGCCAGCATTCCAGGGACGAACTTACAATCGGAGCAGTTCTTC.

As regards this clonotype: The junction shows a germline mismatch at one end, possibly a read error. This chain joins TRBV19 and TRBJ2-7; D gene unclear. This CDR3 is built from 14 residues. Germline CDR1 reads LNHDA; CDR2 reads SQIVND (reference sequence). The CDR3 reads CASSLTVSSYKQYF. CDR3 DNA: TGTGCCAGTAGTCTGACGGTGAGCTCCTACAAGCAGTACTTC.

This clonotype was counted between two and nine times. CDR3 residues: CASSFFDSNPENIQYF. The CDR3 DNA reads as TGTGCCAGCAGTTTCTTCGACAGTAACCCAGAGAACATTCAGTACTTC. This sequence joins TRBV28 and TRBJ2-4; D possibly corresponds to TRBD1 (5 bases). This CDR3 is built from 16 residues. V lost 3 bases and J 7 bases, leaving 19 bases between the germline ends. The germline gives CDR1 MDHEN, CDR2 SYDVKM.

The rearrangement links TRBV6-2 or TRBV6-3 to TRBJ2-3, with 10 positions matching TRBD2. Germline trimming cut 0 bases from V and 3 bases from J; bases unmatched to any gene: 9. Germline-derived CDR1 and CDR2 are MNHEY and SVGEGT. CDR3 length: 18 amino acids. The CDR3 DNA reads as TGTGCCAGCAGTTACTCGTTGGCTAGCGGGAGTTCGACAGATACGCAGTATTTT. This translates into CASSYSLASGSSTDTQYF.

The chain has TRBV10-3 and TRBJ1-1, with 8 bases aligning to TRBD1. The V and J ends lost 10 bases and 4 bases, in that order; junction bases with no gene match: 8. CDR1 is ENHRY, CDR2 SYGVKD, per germline. The CDR3 is made up of 13 amino acids. The DNA for the CDR3 is TGTGCCAGTCGGACAGGGATGATCACTGAAGCTTTCTTT. Amino acid sequence: CASRTGMITEAFF.

This clonotype showed up just a few times. The chain carries TRBV11-2 and TRBJ2-7; 10 bases are shared with TRBD2. The germline gives CDR1 SGHAT, CDR2 FQNNGV. J was trimmed by 0 bases and V by 7 bases; bases with no gene match: 9. This CDR3 is built from 16 residues. The CDR3 spells CASKGIAGGSSYEQYF. For the CDR3, the DNA is TGTGCCAGCAAGGGCATAGCGGGAGGAAGCTCCTACGAGCAGTACTTC. The whole variable domain, filled in from reference TRBV11-2 and TRBJ2-7, reads EAGVAQSPRYKIIEKRQSVAFWCNPISGHATLYWYQQILGQGPKLLIQFQNNGVVDDSQLPKDRFSAERLKGVDSTLKIQPAKLEDSAVYLCASKGIAGGSSYEQYFGPGTRLTVT.

The chain joins TRBV20-1 to TRBJ2-4; TRBD2 agrees at 8 bases. The V gene's germline CDR1 is DFQATT and CDR2 SNEGSKA (reference sequence). CDR3 length equals 17 residues. J was trimmed by 6 bases and V by 0 bases; bases with no gene match: 13. The CDR3: CSARDPVGTRGINIQYF. The CDR3 nucleotides are TGCAGTGCTAGAGACCCGGTAGGGACTAGGGGCATAAACATTCAGTACTTC.

The sample holds many counts of this clonotype. This chain joins TRBV18 and TRBJ2-7; D gene ambiguous. The CDR3 has 12 residues. Trimming took 0 bases from V and 5 from J, leaving 5 bases between them. Germline V CDR1 and CDR2: KGHSH, LQKENI. In nucleotides, the CDR3 is TGTGCCAGCTCACCACCAAGTAACGAGCAGTACTTC. This sequence encodes CASSPPSNEQYF.

This clonotype showed up just a few times. The rearrangement uses TRBV5-1 and TRBJ2-1; D is unclear. V lost 4 bases and J 8 bases, leaving 10 bases between the germline ends. There are 12 residues in the CDR3. From germline, CDR1 is SGHRS and CDR2 YFSETQ. CDR3: CASSQASHEQFF. The DNA of the CDR3 is TGCGCCAGCAGCCAAGCGTCCCATGAGCAGTTCTTC.

This clonotype was counted many times. The rearrangement links TRBV28 to TRBJ1-4; 9 bases map to TRBD1. Trimming cost V 8 bases and J 3 bases; bases outside gene matches: 16. The CDR3 runs to 18 residues. Germline CDR1 MDHEN, CDR2 SYDVKM. The CDR3 sequence: CASLLGGTGSYANEKLFF. CDR3 nucleotides: TGTGCCAGCCTCCTCGGAGGGACAGGGAGTTACGCTAATGAAAAACTGTTTTTT.

J is TRBJ2-2 and V is TRBV24-1; D is uncertain. The CDR3 has 14 amino acids. Trimming left V 7 bases short and J 2 bases short, with 10 bases between. Per the germline V gene, CDR1 is KGHDR and CDR2 is SFDVKD. Here the CDR3 reads CATSLSLNTGELFF. The CDR3 bases are TGTGCCACCAGCCTCTCACTAAACACCGGGGAGCTGTTTTTT.

The rearrangement uses TRBV20-1 and TRBJ1-3; D uncertain. CDR3 length: 12 residues. Germline-derived CDR1 and CDR2 are DFQATT and SNEGSKA (reference sequence). V was shortened by 3 bases and J by 7 bases, with 10 bases between the two germline ends. The DNA for the CDR3 is TGCAGTGCTAGTATGGCCCCTAACACCATATATTTT. Translation gives CSASMAPNTIYF.